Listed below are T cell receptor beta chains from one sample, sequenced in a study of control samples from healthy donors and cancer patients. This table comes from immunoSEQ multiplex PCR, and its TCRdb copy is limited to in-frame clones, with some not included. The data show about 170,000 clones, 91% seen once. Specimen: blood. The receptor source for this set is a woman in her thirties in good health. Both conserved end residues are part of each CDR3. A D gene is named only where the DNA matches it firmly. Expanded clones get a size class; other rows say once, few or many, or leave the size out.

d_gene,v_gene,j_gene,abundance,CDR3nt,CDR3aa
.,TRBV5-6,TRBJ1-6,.,TGTGCCAGCAGCTTGGGACATGGGGATTCACCCCTCCACTTT,CASSLGHGDSPLHF
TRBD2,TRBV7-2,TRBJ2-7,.,TGTGCCAGCAGCTTTTCAGCGGGAGGGCCCTACGAGCAGTACTTC,CASSFSAGGPYEQYF
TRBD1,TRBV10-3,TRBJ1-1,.,TGTGCCATCAGAGAGACAGGGGCCACTGAAGCTTTCTTT,CAIRETGATEAFF
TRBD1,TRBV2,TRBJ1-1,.,TGTGCCAGCAGTGTGGGACAGGGGAACACTGAAGCTTTCTTT,CASSVGQGNTEAFF
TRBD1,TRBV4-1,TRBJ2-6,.,TGCGCCAGCAGACAGGGGTCGTCTGGGGCCAACGTCCTGACTTTC,CASRQGSSGANVLTF
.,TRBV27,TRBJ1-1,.,TGTGCCAGCAGTTTAAGGCGGATGAACACTGAAGCTTTCTTT,CASSLRRMNTEAFF
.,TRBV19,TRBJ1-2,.,TGTGCCAGTAGTATAAGGGCGGCCGCCTATGGCTACACCTTC,CASSIRAAAYGYTF
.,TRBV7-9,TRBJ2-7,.,TGTGCCAGCAGCTTAGTACATCGGTACGAGCAGTACTTC,CASSLVHRYEQYF
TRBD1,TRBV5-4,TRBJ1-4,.,TGTGCCAGCAGCTCCGGGACAGGGACTGAAAAACTGTTTTTT,CASSSGTGTEKLFF
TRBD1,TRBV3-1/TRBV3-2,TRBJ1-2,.,TGTGCCAGCAGCCAAAGAGCAGGGGGTTTACTTTACTATGGCTACACCTTC,CASSQRAGGLLYYGYTF
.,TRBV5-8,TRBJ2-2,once,TGTGCCAGCAGCCCACAGGTGTTTTCCACCGGGGAGCTGTTTTTT,CASSPQVFSTGELFF
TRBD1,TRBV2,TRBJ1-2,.,TGTGCCAGCAGTGAGACAGGGGGCGCTTTTAACTATGGCTACACCTTC,CASSETGGAFNYGYTF
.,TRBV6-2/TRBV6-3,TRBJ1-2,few,TGTGCCAGCAGTTACTCGAGCGGTATTAACTATGGCTACACCTTC,CASSYSSGINYGYTF
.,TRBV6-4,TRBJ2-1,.,TGTGCCAGCAGTGACGGCGTCCCAGCTAATGAGCAGTTCTTC,CASSDGVPANEQFF
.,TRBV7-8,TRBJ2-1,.,TGTGCCAGCAGCTTGGCACTAGTCTCCTACAATGAGCAGTTCTTC,CASSLALVSYNEQFF
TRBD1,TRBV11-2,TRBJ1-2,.,TGTGCCAGCAGCCCGCTTCAAACAGGGGCCCACTATGGCTACACCTTC,CASSPLQTGAHYGYTF
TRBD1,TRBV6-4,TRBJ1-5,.,TGTGCCAGCAGTATATGGACAGGGTGCAATCAGCCCCAGCATTTT,CASSIWTGCNQPQHF
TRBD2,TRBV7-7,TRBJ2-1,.,TGTGCCAGCAGCTTAGGGGGCGCCGGGGGGGCCGTGAATGAGCAGTTCTTC,CASSLGGAGGAVNEQFF
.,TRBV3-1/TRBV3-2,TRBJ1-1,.,TGTGCCAGCAGCATGACACTTAACACTGAAGCTTTCTTT,CASSMTLNTEAFF
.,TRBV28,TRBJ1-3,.,TGTGCCAGCAGCGGCTATAACTCTGGAAACACCATATATTTT,CASSGYNSGNTIYF
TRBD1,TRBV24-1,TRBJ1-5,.,TGTGCCACCAGTGAGTCGGGACAGGGTTATCAGCCCCAGCATTTT,CATSESGQGYQPQHF
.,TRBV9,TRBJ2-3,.,TGTGCCAGCAGCGTAGACACTAGCACAGATACGCAGTATTTT,CASSVDTSTDTQYF
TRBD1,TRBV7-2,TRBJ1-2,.,TGTGCCAGCAGCTTAGACTGGACAGGGGGCGATGGCTACACCTTC,CASSLDWTGGDGYTF
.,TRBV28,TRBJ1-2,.,TGTGCCAGCAGTTTACGAGGCCTCGGCTACACCTTC,CASSLRGLGYTF
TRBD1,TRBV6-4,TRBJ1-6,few,TGTGCCAGCAGTGACCCTATGACAGGGTCGGGGGGTTCACCCCTCCACTTT,CASSDPMTGSGGSPLHF
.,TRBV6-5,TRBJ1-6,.,TGTGCCAGCAGTTACAGGGGTAATTCACCCCTCCACTTT,CASSYRGNSPLHF
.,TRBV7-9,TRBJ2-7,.,TGTGCCAGCAGCTTAGTCGGGTACGAGCAGTACTTC,CASSLVGYEQYF